A selection of T cell receptor beta chains follows, all from one sample in a study of blood T cell repertoires in COVID-19. Clones were read by immunoSEQ multiplex PCR, and TCRdb kept only the in-frame ones, dropping some. The sample shows 150,000 or so clones, about four fifths of them seen only once. Sequencing was performed on peripheral blood. The receptors were gathered from a woman aged 55-70 years with acute or convalescent COVID-19. Each CDR3 is given with its conserved first and last residue. The D gene is left open where the match is weak. Clone size is not always given. Where it is, it says once, few, many or a class for expanded clones.

j_gene | d_gene | v_gene | abundance | CDR3nt | CDR3aa
TRBJ1-1 | TRBD1 | TRBV5-1 | . | TGCGCCAGCAGCTCGGACAGGGGAAAGACTGAAGCTTTCTTT | CASSSDRGKTEAFF
TRBJ1-6 | . | TRBV27 | . | TGTGCCAGCAGCAACTCAGGGATCGGTTCACCCCTCCACTTT | CASSNSGIGSPLHF
TRBJ2-7 | . | TRBV6-6 | . | TGTGCCAGCAGTTACGGGCAGGCTCTCTCCTACGAGCAGTACTTC | CASSYGQALSYEQYF
TRBJ1-1 | . | TRBV19 | few | TGTGCCAGTACGCGGGGGCAGGGGAGGACGAACACTGAAGCTTTCTTT | CASTRGQGRTNTEAFF
TRBJ1-2 | TRBD1 | TRBV6-5 | . | TGTGCCAGCAGTTGGGGACAGGGGCGGGATGGCTACACCTTC | CASSWGQGRDGYTF
TRBJ2-3 | . | TRBV5-4 | . | TGTGCCAGCAGCGGAGGGACAGATTTTAGCACAGATACGCAGTATTTT | CASSGGTDFSTDTQYF
TRBJ1-1 | . | TRBV12-5 | few | TGTGCTAGTGGTTTGGTACAGGCCACTGAAGCTTTCTTT | CASGLVQATEAFF
TRBJ2-1 | . | TRBV5-1 | . | TGCGCCAGCAGCTTGGGGCAGGGTTACTACAATGAGCAGTTCTTC | CASSLGQGYYNEQFF
TRBJ1-3 | . | TRBV5-1 | . | TGCGCCAGCAGCCCGGAGGGGATCTCTGGAAACACCATATATTTT | CASSPEGISGNTIYF
TRBJ1-5 | . | TRBV4-2 | few | TGTGCCAGCAGCCAAGAAGTGGGGGCGGGCAATCAGCCCCAGCATTTT | CASSQEVGAGNQPQHF
TRBJ2-5 | TRBD1 | TRBV7-3 | . | TGTGCCAGCAGTCGAGGACAGGGGAACACCCAAGAGACCCAGTACTTC | CASSRGQGNTQETQYF
TRBJ1-3 | . | TRBV30 | . | TGTGCCTGGAGGCGGGGGATGGCTGGAAACACCATATATTTT | CAWRRGMAGNTIYF
TRBJ1-2 | . | TRBV7-3 | few | TGTGCCAGCAGCCCCGGGGGGGGAAACTATGGCTACACCTTC | CASSPGGGNYGYTF
TRBJ2-7 | TRBD1 | TRBV19 | . | TGTGCCAGTAATGACAGGGGGTATGCCTACGAGCAGTACTTC | CASNDRGYAYEQYF
TRBJ1-1 | TRBD1 | TRBV10-3 | . | TGTGCCATCGGATTTGGGACAGTGAACACTGAAGCTTTCTTT | CAIGFGTVNTEAFF
TRBJ2-7 | TRBD1 | TRBV5-5 | . | TGTGCCAGCAGCTTTTCCTACAGGGGCTACGAGCAGTACTTC | CASSFSYRGYEQYF
TRBJ1-3 | . | TRBV6-6 | . | TGTGCCAGCAGTCGGGGGACTGCCCGCTCTGGAAACACCATATATTTT | CASSRGTARSGNTIYF